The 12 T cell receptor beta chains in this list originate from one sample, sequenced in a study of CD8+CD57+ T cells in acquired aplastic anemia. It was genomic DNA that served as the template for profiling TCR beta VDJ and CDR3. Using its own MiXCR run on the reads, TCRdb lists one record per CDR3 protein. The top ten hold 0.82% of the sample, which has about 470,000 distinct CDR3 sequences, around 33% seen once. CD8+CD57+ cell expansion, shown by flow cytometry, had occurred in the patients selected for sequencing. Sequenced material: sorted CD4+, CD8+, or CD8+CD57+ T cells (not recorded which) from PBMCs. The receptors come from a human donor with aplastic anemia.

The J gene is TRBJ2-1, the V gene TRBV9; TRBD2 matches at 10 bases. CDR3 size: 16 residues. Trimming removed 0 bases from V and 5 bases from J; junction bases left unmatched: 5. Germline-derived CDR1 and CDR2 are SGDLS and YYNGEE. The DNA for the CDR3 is TGTGCCAGCAGCGTAGTGGCTAGCGGGAGCCACAATGAGCAGTTCTTC. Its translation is CASSVVASGSHNEQFF.

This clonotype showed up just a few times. CDR3 DNA sequence: TGTGCCAGCAGTTTCACTAGCGGGAATATAGGCGAGCAGTACTTC. It encodes CASSFTSGNIGEQYF. The chain employs TRBV12-3 or TRBV12-4 and TRBJ2-7; TRBD2 matches 10 bases. This CDR3 comprises 15 residues. J gave up 6 bases and V 3 bases, and 8 bases lay outside the gene matches.

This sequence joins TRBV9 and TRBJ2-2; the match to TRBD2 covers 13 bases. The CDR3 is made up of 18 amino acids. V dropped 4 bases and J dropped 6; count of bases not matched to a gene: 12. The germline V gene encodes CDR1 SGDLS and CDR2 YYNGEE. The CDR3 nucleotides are TGTGCCAGCAGCCCGTGGACTAGCGGGGGACCGAAGGCCGGGGAGCTGTTTTTT. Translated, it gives CASSPWTSGGPKAGELFF.

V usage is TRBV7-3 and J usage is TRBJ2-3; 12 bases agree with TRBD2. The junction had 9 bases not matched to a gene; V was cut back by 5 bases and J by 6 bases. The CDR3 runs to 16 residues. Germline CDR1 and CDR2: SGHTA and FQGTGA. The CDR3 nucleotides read TGTGCCAGCAGCCCCGGACTAGCGGGAATCAGGGATACGCAGTATTTT. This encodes CASSPGLAGIRDTQYF.

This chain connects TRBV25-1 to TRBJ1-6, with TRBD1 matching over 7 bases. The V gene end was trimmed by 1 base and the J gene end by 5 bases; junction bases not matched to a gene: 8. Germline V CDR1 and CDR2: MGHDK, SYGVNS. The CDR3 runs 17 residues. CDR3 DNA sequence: TGTGCCAGCAGTGAATTTGGAGGGACAGCACATAATTCACCCCTCCACTTT. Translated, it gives CASSEFGGTAHNSPLHF.

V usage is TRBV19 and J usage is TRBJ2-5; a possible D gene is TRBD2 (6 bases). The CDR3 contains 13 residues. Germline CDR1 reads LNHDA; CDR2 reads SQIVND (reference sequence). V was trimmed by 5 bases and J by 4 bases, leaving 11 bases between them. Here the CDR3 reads CASSSGDGETQYF. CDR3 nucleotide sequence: TGTGCCAGTAGTTCGGGGGACGGAGAGACCCAGTACTTC.

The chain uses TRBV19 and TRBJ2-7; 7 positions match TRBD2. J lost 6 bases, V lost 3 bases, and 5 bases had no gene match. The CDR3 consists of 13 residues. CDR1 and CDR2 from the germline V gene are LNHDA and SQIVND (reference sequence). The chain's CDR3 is CASSMQRGSEQYF. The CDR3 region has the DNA TGTGCCAGTAGTATGCAGCGGGGCTCCGAGCAGTACTTC.

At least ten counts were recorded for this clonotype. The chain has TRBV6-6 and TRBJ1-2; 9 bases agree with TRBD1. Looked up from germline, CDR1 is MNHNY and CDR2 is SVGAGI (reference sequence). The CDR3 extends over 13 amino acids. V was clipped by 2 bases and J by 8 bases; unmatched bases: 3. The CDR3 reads CASSYRTGEGYTF. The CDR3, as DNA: TGTGCCAGCAGTTACAGGACAGGGGAAGGCTACACCTTC.

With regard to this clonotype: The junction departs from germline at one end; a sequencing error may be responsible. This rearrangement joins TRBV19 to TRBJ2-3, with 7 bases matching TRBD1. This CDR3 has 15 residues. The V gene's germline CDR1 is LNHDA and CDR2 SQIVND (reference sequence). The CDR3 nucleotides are TGTACCAGCAGAGGACGGGACAGAGACACAGATACGCAGTATTTT. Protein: CTSRGRDRDTDTQYF. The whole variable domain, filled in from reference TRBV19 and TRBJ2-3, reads DGGITQSPKYLFRKEGQNVTLSCEQNLNHDAMYWYRQDPGQGLRLIYYSQIVNDFQKGDIAEGYSVSREKKESFPLTVTSAQKNPTAFYLCTSRGRDRDTDTQYFGPGTRLTVL.

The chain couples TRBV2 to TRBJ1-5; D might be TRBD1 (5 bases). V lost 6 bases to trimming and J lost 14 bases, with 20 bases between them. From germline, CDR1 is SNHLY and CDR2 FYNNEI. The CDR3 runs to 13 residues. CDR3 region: CASSLGVTRYEHF. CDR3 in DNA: TGTGCCAGCAGCTTGGGGGTAACCCGCTACGAGCATTTT.

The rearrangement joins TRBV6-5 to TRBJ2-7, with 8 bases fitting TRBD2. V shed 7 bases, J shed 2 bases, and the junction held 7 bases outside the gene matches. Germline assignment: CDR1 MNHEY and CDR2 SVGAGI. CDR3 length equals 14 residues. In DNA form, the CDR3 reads TGTGCCAGCAATTCGACTAGCGCGGCCTACGAGCAGTACTTC. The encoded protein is CASNSTSAAYEQYF.

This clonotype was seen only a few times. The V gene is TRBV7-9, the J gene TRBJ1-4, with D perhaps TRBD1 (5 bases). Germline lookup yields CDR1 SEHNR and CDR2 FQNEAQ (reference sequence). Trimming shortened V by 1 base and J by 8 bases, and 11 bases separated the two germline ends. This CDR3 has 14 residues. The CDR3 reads CASSLDSWGEKLFF. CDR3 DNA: TGTGCCAGCAGCTTAGACAGCTGGGGGGAAAAACTGTTTTTT.